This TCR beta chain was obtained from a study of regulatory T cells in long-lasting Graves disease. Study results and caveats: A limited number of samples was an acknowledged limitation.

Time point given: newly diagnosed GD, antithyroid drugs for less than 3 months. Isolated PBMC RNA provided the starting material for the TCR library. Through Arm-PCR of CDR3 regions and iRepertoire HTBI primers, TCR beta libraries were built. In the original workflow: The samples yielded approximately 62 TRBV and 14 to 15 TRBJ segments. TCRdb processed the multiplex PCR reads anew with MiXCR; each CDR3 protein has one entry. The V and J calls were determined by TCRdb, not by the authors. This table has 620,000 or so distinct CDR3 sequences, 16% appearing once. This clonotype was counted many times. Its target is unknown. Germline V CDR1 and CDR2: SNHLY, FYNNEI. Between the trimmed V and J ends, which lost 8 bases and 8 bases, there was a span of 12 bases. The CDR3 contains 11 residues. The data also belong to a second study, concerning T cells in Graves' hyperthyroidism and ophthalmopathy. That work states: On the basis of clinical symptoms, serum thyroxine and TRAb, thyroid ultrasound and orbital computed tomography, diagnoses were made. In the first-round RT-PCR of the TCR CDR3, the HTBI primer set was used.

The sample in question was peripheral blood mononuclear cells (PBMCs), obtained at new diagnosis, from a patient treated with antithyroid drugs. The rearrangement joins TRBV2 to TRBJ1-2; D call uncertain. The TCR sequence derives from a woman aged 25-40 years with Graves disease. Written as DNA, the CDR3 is TGTGCCAGCCGTGTTAAGGAAGGCTACACCTTC. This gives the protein CASRVKEGYTF.